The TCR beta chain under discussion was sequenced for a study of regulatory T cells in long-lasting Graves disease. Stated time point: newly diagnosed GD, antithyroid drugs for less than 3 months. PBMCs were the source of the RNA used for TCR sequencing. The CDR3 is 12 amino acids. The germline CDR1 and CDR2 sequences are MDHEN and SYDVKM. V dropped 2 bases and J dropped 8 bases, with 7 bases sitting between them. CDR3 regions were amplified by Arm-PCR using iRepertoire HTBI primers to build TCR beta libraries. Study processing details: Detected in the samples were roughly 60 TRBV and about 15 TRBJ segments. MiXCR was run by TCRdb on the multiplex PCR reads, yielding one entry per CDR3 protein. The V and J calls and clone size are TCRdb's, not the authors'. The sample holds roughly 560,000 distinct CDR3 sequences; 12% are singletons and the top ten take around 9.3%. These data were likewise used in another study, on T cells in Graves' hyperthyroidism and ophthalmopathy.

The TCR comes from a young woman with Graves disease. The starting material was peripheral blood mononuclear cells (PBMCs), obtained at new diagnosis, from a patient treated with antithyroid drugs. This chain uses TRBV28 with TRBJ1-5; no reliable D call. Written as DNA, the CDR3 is TGTGCCAGCAGTTTAGTCCGTGAGCCCCAGCATTTT. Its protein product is CASSLVREPQHF. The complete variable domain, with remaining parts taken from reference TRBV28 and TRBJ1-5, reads DVKVTQSSRYLVKRTGEKVFLECVQDMDHENMFWYRQDPGLGLRLIYFSYDVKMKEKGDIPEGYSVSREKKERFSLILESASTNQTSMYLCASSLVREPQHFGDGTRLSIL.